Listed below are T cell receptor beta chains from one sample, sequenced in a study of high-grade serous ovarian cancer treatment subgroups. The assay was immunoSEQ multiplex PCR, and TCRdb's table has in-frame clones only and misses some. This sample yields approximately 36,000 clones, of which around three quarters are seen a single time; around 3.3% belongs to the top ten. The sample taken for sequencing was tumor tissue. The receptors shown here come from a human donor with high-grade serous ovarian cancer. Each CDR3 is given with its conserved first and last residue. The D gene is left open where the match is weak. Size values are once, few and many counts, or a class for expanded clones, and some rows have none.

V	D	J	size	DNA	CDR3
TRBV28	TRBD1	TRBJ2-7	NA	TGTGCCACCACAGGGGGCACCTACGAGCAGTACTTC	CATTGGTYEQYF
TRBV4-3	TRBD1	TRBJ2-3	NA	TGCGCCAGCAGCCAGGGGGGGGACAGGGGGACAGATACGCAGTATTTT	CASSQGGDRGTDTQYF
TRBV4-1	NA	TRBJ2-3	NA	TGCGCCAGCAGCCAAGACTCGGGTGCCACTACGCAGTATTTT	CASSQDSGATTQYF
TRBV27	TRBD2	TRBJ2-1	NA	TGTGCCAGCAGTTTATTCGCTAGCGGGGGGAATGAGCAGTTCTTC	CASSLFASGGNEQFF
TRBV5-1	NA	TRBJ1-1	few	TGCGCCAGCAGCCCGATAAATATGGGAACTGAAGCTTTCTTT	CASSPINMGTEAFF
TRBV4-1	TRBD1	TRBJ1-2	few	TGCGCCAGCAGCGTTGACAGGGATTATGGCTACACCTTC	CASSVDRDYGYTF
TRBV6-5	NA	TRBJ2-2	NA	TGTGCCAGTAGTGCCAGTATAATTAACACCGGGGAGCTGTTTTTT	CASSASIINTGELFF
TRBV5-6	NA	TRBJ1-1	once	TGTGCCAGCAGCTTGGCCTTAGGGACGGGAATCACTGAAGCTTTCTTT	CASSLALGTGITEAFF
TRBV5-1	NA	TRBJ1-1	NA	TGCGCCAGCAGCTTTACAGGGCCCTCAATGAACACTGAAGCTTTCTTT	CASSFTGPSMNTEAFF
TRBV6-6	NA	TRBJ1-5	few	TGTGCCAGCAGTTACTGGGATCAGCCCCAGCATTTT	CASSYWDQPQHF
TRBV25-1	NA	TRBJ2-7	NA	TGTGCCAGCAGTGAATGGGATGGGGGACCGAGGGCGTACGAGCAGTACTTC	CASSEWDGGPRAYEQYF
TRBV27	TRBD1	TRBJ2-7	medium-sized	TGTGCCAGCAGTTTGAAGGGCTTAGGGACAGGCCCCTACGAGCAGTACTTC	CASSLKGLGTGPYEQYF
TRBV15	NA	TRBJ2-4	NA	TGTGCCACCAGCAGAGCCCAGGGGAAAAACATTCAGTACTTC	CATSRAQGKNIQYF
TRBV7-2	NA	TRBJ1-2	NA	TGTGCCAGCAGCTTAGCCCTCCCCGGACGGAAAAACTATGGCTACACCTTC	CASSLALPGRKNYGYTF
TRBV5-6	NA	TRBJ1-3	NA	TGTGCCAGCAGCTTGGGAGAGTTAGCCTCTGGAAACACCATATATTTT	CASSLGELASGNTIYF
TRBV10-3	NA	TRBJ2-1	NA	TGTGCCATCAGTGAGTCTGGGAACTACAATGAGCAGTTCTTC	CAISESGNYNEQFF
TRBV13	NA	TRBJ2-1	NA	TGTGCCAGCAGCTTCTTAGGAATTGAGCAGTTCTTC	CASSFLGIEQFF
TRBV19	TRBD2	TRBJ2-5	NA	TGTGCCAGTAGTGCCACTAGCGGACAAGAGACCCAGTACTTC	CASSATSGQETQYF
TRBV11-2	NA	TRBJ2-1	NA	TGTGCCAGCGGACACGTGGGCTACAATGAGCAGTTCTTC	CASGHVGYNEQFF
TRBV19	NA	TRBJ1-1	few	TGTGCCAGTAGTATGATGGGGGTGAACACTGAAGCTTTCTTT	CASSMMGVNTEAFF
TRBV7-9	NA	TRBJ1-1	few	TGTGCCAGCAGCGCCCGGGACACAGGACAAGCTTTCTTT	CASSARDTGQAFF
TRBV5-5	NA	TRBJ2-7	NA	TGTGCCAGCAGCTTGGCCTCCTCCTACGAGCAGTACTTC	CASSLASSYEQYF
TRBV6-5	NA	TRBJ2-1	NA	TGTGCCAGCAGTTACCTCGCGATCCAACAGTTCTTC	CASSYLAIQQFF
TRBV28	NA	TRBJ1-1	few	TGTGCCAGCGGGGGGACTGAAGCTTTCTTT	CASGGTEAFF
TRBV6-5	NA	TRBJ1-1	NA	TGTGCCAGTCTCGGGAATATCGAAGCTTTCTTT	CASLGNIEAFF
TRBV11-2	NA	TRBJ1-1	NA	TGTGCCAGCAGCCCAGGGCGGATGAACACTGAAGCTTTCTTT	CASSPGRMNTEAFF
TRBV10-3	TRBD1	TRBJ1-2	NA	TGTGCCATCAGTGGAGGAGGACAGGTCGGCTATGGCTACACCTTC	CAISGGGQVGYGYTF
TRBV5-1	TRBD1	TRBJ2-7	NA	TGCGCCAGCAGAGTCAGGACAGGTTACTCCTACGAGCAGTACTTC	CASRVRTGYSYEQYF
TRBV30	NA	TRBJ1-2	NA	TGTGCCTGGAGTGTACGCCAGGGTAGGGCGAATGGCTACACCTTC	CAWSVRQGRANGYTF